This entry lists 31 T cell receptor beta chains sequenced from one sample in a study of blood T cell repertoires in COVID-19. Sequencing used immunoSEQ multiplex PCR; TCRdb keeps in-frame clones, though not all of them. The sample includes roughly 130,000 clones, 70% to 90% of them seen just once. Material: peripheral blood. The source of these receptors is a woman between 55 and 75 years old with acute or convalescent COVID-19.

The chain links TRBV7-2 to TRBJ1-5; D uncertain. V was shortened by 5 bases and J by 0 bases, with 14 bases between the two germline ends. The CDR3 contains 16 residues. The germline V gene has CDR1 SGHTA and CDR2 FQGNSA. The CDR3 region has the DNA TGTGCCAGCAGCCCTCTTATCGCAGGTAGCAATCAGCCCCAGCATTTT. Its protein is CASSPLIAGSNQPQHF.

This chain links TRBV28 with TRBJ2-3, with 8 bases matching TRBD2. The CDR3 contains 15 residues. Unmatched junction bases numbered 10, after V lost 8 bases and J lost 3 bases. Germline CDR1 is MDHEN and CDR2 is SYDVKM. The CDR3: CASLRRSGRTDTQYF. The CDR3 DNA reads as TGTGCCAGCCTCCGCAGGAGCGGGAGAACAGATACGCAGTATTTT. The full variable domain, rest sourced from reference TRBV28 and TRBJ2-3, is DVKVTQSSRYLVKRTGEKVFLECVQDMDHENMFWYRQDPGLGLRLIYFSYDVKMKEKGDIPEGYSVSREKKERFSLILESASTNQTSMYLCASLRRSGRTDTQYFGPGTRLTVL.

As DNA, the CDR3 is TGTGCCAGCACCCACAACACAGGGGGCAGGAATGAGCAGTTCTTC. Protein: CASTHNTGGRNEQFF. V gene TRBV6-5 combines with J gene TRBJ2-1; 9 bases match TRBD1. The CDR3 runs 15 residues. Per germline, CDR1 MNHEY and CDR2 SVGAGI. With 7 bases clipped from V and 7 bases from J, the junction kept 11 bases outside the gene matches.

This rearrangement joins TRBV9 to TRBJ1-1; D is possibly TRBD1 (6 bases). Germline CDR1 reads SGDLS; CDR2 reads YYNGEE. Trimming took off 4 bases at V and 2 bases at J, with 12 bases between the two ends. The CDR3 length is 14 residues. The CDR3, as DNA: TGTGCCAGCAGCCCTGGACAGATAAACACTGAAGCTTTCTTT. It specifies CASSPGQINTEAFF. Full variable domain (missing parts from reference TRBV9 and TRBJ1-1): DSGVTQTPKHLITATGQRVTLRCSPRSGDLSVYWYQQSLDQGLQFLIQYYNGEERAKGNILERFSAQQFPDLHSELNLSSLELGDSALYFCASSPGQINTEAFFGQGTRLTVV.

This clone has a single count. The chain joins TRBV2 to TRBJ2-2; TRBD1 might be the D (5 bases). V dropped 7 bases and J dropped 1 base, with 13 bases sitting between them. The CDR3 extends over 15 amino acids. Looked up from germline, CDR1 is SNHLY and CDR2 is FYNNEI. CDR3 sequence: CASKEQALNTGELFF. The CDR3 bases are TGTGCCAGCAAGGAACAGGCGTTGAACACCGGGGAGCTGTTTTTT. The full variable domain, its missing parts supplied by reference TRBV2 and TRBJ2-2, is EPEVTQTPSHQVTQMGQEVILRCVPISNHLYFYWYRQILGQKVEFLVSFYNNEISEKSEIFDDQFSVERPDGSNFTLKIRSTKLEDSAMYFCASKEQALNTGELFFGEGSRLTVL.

The genes are TRBV27 and TRBJ1-1, with TRBD1 as a possible D gene (5 bases). Trimming cost V 6 bases and J 6 bases, with 14 bases left between them. CDR1 and CDR2 from the germline V gene are MNHEY and SMNVEV (reference sequence). This CDR3 contains 13 residues. The CDR3 bases are TGTGCCAGCAGAACTGGGGCCTGGGCTGAAGCTTTCTTT. This sequence encodes CASRTGAWAEAFF.

The chain links TRBV18 to TRBJ1-4, with D possibly matching TRBD1 (5 bases). CDR1 and CDR2 from the germline V gene are KGHSH and LQKENI. Trimming removed 6 bases from V and 0 bases from J, with 14 bases in between. This CDR3 has 16 residues. The CDR3 spells CASSQAQGSTNEKLFF. In DNA, the CDR3 is TGTGCCAGCTCCCAGGCTCAGGGTTCAACTAATGAAAAACTGTTTTTT.

V usage is TRBV9 and J usage is TRBJ2-2; TRBD2 matches at 8 bases. The length of the CDR3 is 16 residues. Germline V gene lookup returns CDR1 SGDLS and CDR2 YYNGEE. V lost 2 bases and J lost 5; bases outside the gene matches: 8. CDR3 amino acids: CASSVRGGRPTGELFF. The CDR3 region has the DNA TGTGCCAGCAGCGTTAGGGGCGGGAGGCCTACCGGGGAGCTGTTTTTT.

The chain has TRBV18 and TRBJ2-1; the match to TRBD2 covers 11 bases. V gave up 0 bases and J gave up 6 bases; unmatched junction bases: 4. CDR1 KGHSH and CDR2 LQKENI come from the germline V gene. The CDR3 loop spans 16 amino acids. The CDR3 bases are TGTGCCAGCTCACCACCTTTGGGACTAGCGGTCAATGAGCAGTTCTTC. Amino acids: CASSPPLGLAVNEQFF.

The J gene is TRBJ2-3, the V gene TRBV29-1; the D gene is possibly TRBD1 (5 bases). Trimming stripped 6 bases from V and 0 bases from J, with 10 bases between. The CDR3 is 13 residues long. Germline CDR1 SQVTM, CDR2 ANQGSEA. The CDR3 here is CSVTGLSTDTQYF. The CDR3, as DNA: TGCAGCGTAACAGGCCTTAGCACAGATACGCAGTATTTT.

The chain's CDR3 is CASSLEQGADTQYF. CDR3 coding DNA: TGCGCCAGCAGCTTGGAACAGGGGGCAGATACGCAGTATTTT. The V gene is TRBV5-1, the J gene TRBJ2-3, with 8 bases lining up with TRBD1. V was pared by 0 bases and J by 4 bases, with 1 base of the junction left unmatched. The length of the CDR3 is 14 residues. CDR1 SGHRS and CDR2 YFSETQ come from the germline V gene.

The rearrangement joins TRBV6-2 or TRBV6-3 to TRBJ2-3; weak D call: TRBD1 (6 bases). CDR1 and CDR2 (germline): MNHEY, SVGEGT. This CDR3 contains 15 residues. V lost 0 bases and J lost 4, with 11 bases in between. The CDR3 region is CASSYSSGDPDTQYF. The CDR3 DNA reads as TGTGCCAGCAGTTACTCTTCAGGGGACCCAGATACGCAGTATTTT.

The chain employs TRBV10-3 and TRBJ2-2; 10 bases fit TRBD2. The CDR3 totals 15 residues. J lost 10 bases, V lost 10 bases, and 15 bases had no gene match. Per germline, CDR1 ENHRY and CDR2 SYGVKD. The CDR3 DNA sequence: TGTGCCACCGCGGGGAAAGAGCTAGCGGGAGAGGAGCTGTTTTTT. This codes for CATAGKELAGEELFF.

This sequence joins TRBV10-3 and TRBJ2-1; 7 nucleotides agree with TRBD2. This CDR3 has 15 amino acids. Germline CDR1 is ENHRY and CDR2 is SYGVKD. V was pared by 3 bases and J by 1 base, with 3 bases of the junction left unmatched. The CDR3, as DNA: TGTGCCATCAGTGATAGCGGGTCTTCCTACAATGAGCAGTTCTTC. This gives the protein CAISDSGSSYNEQFF.

The chain is built from TRBV19 and TRBJ2-7, with D maybe TRBD1 (6 bases). The CDR3 has 12 residues. The ends were cut back, 9 bases at V and 4 bases at J, with 13 bases in the middle. The germline gives CDR1 LNHDA, CDR2 SQIVND (reference sequence). This chain's CDR3 is CARRTVGYEQYF. As DNA, the CDR3 is TGTGCCAGAAGGACAGTAGGATACGAGCAGTACTTC.

This chain links TRBV4-2 with TRBJ2-3; 11 nucleotides line up with TRBD2. With 4 bases clipped from V and 3 bases from J, the junction kept 6 bases outside the gene matches. The CDR3 totals 16 residues. Germline CDR1 LGHNA, CDR2 YNFKEQ. In nucleotides, the CDR3 is TGTGCCAGCAGCCCTCGACTAGCGGGAATAACAGATACGCAGTATTTT. The encoded protein is CASSPRLAGITDTQYF.

This chain connects TRBV5-4 to TRBJ2-6; 8 bases are shared with TRBD2. V was pared by 4 bases and J by 0 bases, with 9 bases of the junction left unmatched. This CDR3 is 18 amino acids long. CDR1 is SGHNT and CDR2 is YYREEE in the germline V gene (reference sequence). Here the CDR3 DNA reads TGTGCCAGCAGCAAATTTAGCGGGACGGCCTCTGGGGCCAACGTCCTGACTTTC. Translating gives CASSKFSGTASGANVLTF.

V and J are TRBV19 and TRBJ2-5, with 9 nucleotides matching TRBD2. The V gene end was trimmed by 6 bases and the J gene end by 1 base; junction bases not matched to a gene: 6. The CDR3 runs to 15 residues. The germline V gene has CDR1 LNHDA and CDR2 SQIVND (reference sequence). DNA of the CDR3: TGTGCCAGTAGATTGACTAGCGGATTCCAAGAGACCCAGTACTTC. It encodes CASRLTSGFQETQYF. Together with reference TRBV19 and TRBJ2-5, the CDR3 gives the full variable domain: DGGITQSPKYLFRKEGQNVTLSCEQNLNHDAMYWYRQDPGQGLRLIYYSQIVNDFQKGDIAEGYSVSREKKESFPLTVTSAQKNPTAFYLCASRLTSGFQETQYFGPGTRLLVL.

The chain has TRBV6-1 and TRBJ2-1, with 11 bases aligning to TRBD2. From germline, CDR1 is MNHNS and CDR2 SASEGT. The J segment lost 8 bases and the V segment lost 2 bases, leaving 11 bases of the junction unmatched. This CDR3 spans 17 amino acids. The CDR3 reads CASSESLPSGGPYEQFF. The CDR3 DNA reads as TGTGCCAGCAGTGAATCGCTTCCTAGCGGGGGGCCGTATGAGCAGTTCTTC.

This chain joins TRBV28 and TRBJ2-5; D ambiguous. Germline V lookup: CDR1 MDHEN, CDR2 SYDVKM. The CDR3 loop spans 14 amino acids. V was shortened by 2 bases and J by 1 base, with 8 bases between the two germline ends. DNA of the CDR3: TGTGCCAGCAGTTTACCGCAGGTCCAAGAGACCCAGTACTTC. It specifies CASSLPQVQETQYF. Full variable domain (remainder filled in from reference TRBV28 and TRBJ2-5): DVKVTQSSRYLVKRTGEKVFLECVQDMDHENMFWYRQDPGLGLRLIYFSYDVKMKEKGDIPEGYSVSREKKERFSLILESASTNQTSMYLCASSLPQVQETQYFGPGTRLLVL.

This chain links TRBV3-1 (or the pseudogene TRBV3-2) with TRBJ2-3; D remains unclear. Trimming cost V 1 base and J 1 base, with 6 bases left between them. Germline-derived CDR1 and CDR2 are LGHDT and YNNKEL (reference sequence). The CDR3 has 14 amino acids. CDR3 in amino acids: CASSQGIGTDTQYF. The DNA of the CDR3 is TGTGCCAGCAGCCAAGGTATTGGCACAGATACGCAGTATTTT.

The sample holds a few counts of this clone. The rearrangement joins TRBV7-2 to TRBJ1-3; no clear D. CDR1 and CDR2 from the germline V gene are SGHTA and FQGNSA. Between the trimmed V and J ends, which lost 1 base and 0 bases, there was a span of 4 bases. This CDR3 has 14 residues. The chain's CDR3 is CASSLGISGNTIYF. CDR3 DNA sequence: TGTGCCAGCAGCTTAGGTATCTCTGGAAACACCATATATTTT.

The V gene is TRBV5-1, the J gene TRBJ2-5, with D possibly matching TRBD1 (6 bases). The V end was cut by 0 bases, the J end by 5 bases, with 14 bases between. The germline V gene has CDR1 SGHRS and CDR2 YFSETQ. The CDR3 is 15 amino acids. CDR3 in DNA: TGCGCCAGCAGCTTGGTGGGGGCTCGAGGGGAGACCCAGTACTTC. Protein product: CASSLVGARGETQYF.

V and J are TRBV19 and TRBJ1-1; D perhaps matches TRBD1 (5 bases). Germline V CDR1 and CDR2: LNHDA, SQIVND (reference sequence). Trimming stripped 3 bases from V and 1 base from J, with 21 bases between. The CDR3 runs to 18 residues. The CDR3 DNA reads TGTGCCAGTAGTATTTTTGGGGGGTCAGCTACTGCGAACACTGAAGCTTTCTTT. It encodes CASSIFGGSATANTEAFF.

This clone has just one count. V gene TRBV10-2 combines with J gene TRBJ1-5; TRBD1 matches 7 bases. The CDR3 loop spans 11 amino acids. Germline values: CDR1 WSHSY, CDR2 SAAADI. V dropped 5 bases and J dropped 11; count of bases not matched to a gene: 3. The CDR3 DNA follows: TGCGCCAGCAGTTCGGACAGGACCCAGCATTTT. It translates to CASSSDRTQHF.

This chain uses TRBV5-4 with TRBJ2-3, with TRBD1 matching over 9 bases. Trimming took 5 bases from V and 2 from J; bases not matched to a gene: 6. The CDR3 loop spans 15 amino acids. Germline V gives CDR1 SGHNT, CDR2 YYREEE (reference sequence). Here the CDR3 reads CASRDRDRVTDTQYF. CDR3 coding DNA: TGTGCCAGCAGGGACCGGGACAGGGTCACAGATACGCAGTATTTT.

The rearrangement joins TRBV6-1 to TRBJ1-1; D gene ambiguous. The germline gives CDR1 MNHNS, CDR2 SASEGT. Between the trimmed V and J ends, which lost 2 bases and 5 bases, there was a span of 15 bases. CDR3 length equals 15 residues. CDR3 sequence (DNA): TGTGCCAGCAGTGAATTGGTGCAGTCGAGGACTGAAGCTTTCTTT. The encoded protein is CASSELVQSRTEAFF.

This chain uses TRBV5-1 with TRBJ1-1, with D possibly being TRBD1 (6 bases). CDR1 is SGHRS, CDR2 YFSETQ, per germline. This CDR3 region has 12 residues. The V gene lost 7 bases and the J gene lost 3 bases, with 10 bases spanning the gap. The CDR3 DNA reads TGCGCCAGCGGTAAGGGGGACACTGAAGCTTTCTTT. The encoded protein is CASGKGDTEAFF.

The rearrangement joins TRBV29-1 to TRBJ2-5; TRBD2 matches at 8 bases. Germline V CDR1 and CDR2: SQVTM, ANQGSEA. The CDR3 consists of 13 residues. J lost 5 bases, V lost 4 bases, and 6 bases had no gene match. The CDR3 DNA is TGCAGCGTTGGGTCACAGCGGGGGGAGACCCAGTACTTC. Amino acid sequence: CSVGSQRGETQYF.

The genes are TRBV21-1 and TRBJ1-2. TRBV21-1 is a documented pseudogene. The CDR3 is 16 amino acids. The CDR3 DNA is TGTGCCAGCAGCAAAGATCTGGGGAGGGGGTACTATGGCTACACCTTC. Translating gives CASSKDLGRGYYGYTF.

J is TRBJ2-7 and V is TRBV30; 7 bases fit TRBD2. CDR1 GTSNPN and CDR2 SVGIG come from the germline V gene (reference sequence). Unmatched junction bases numbered 8, after V lost 3 bases and J lost 0 bases. The CDR3 extends over 15 amino acids. CDR3 sequence: CAWSGDREDSYEQYF. CDR3 bases: TGTGCCTGGAGCGGGGATCGGGAGGACTCCTACGAGCAGTACTTC.